This T cell receptor beta chain was identified during a study of cytomegalovirus exposure and HLA in healthy donors (dated by TCRdb to the late 2010s). Regarding the study in general: An earlier analysis of roughly 500 of the donors reported about 290 Gb of sequence data and about 100 million unique TCR beta sequences from about 180 million T cells. An early release covering about 600 HLA-typed donors comprised 250 to 350 gigabases of sequencing data and 65 million to 100 million unique TCR sequences. Of the roughly 400 genotyped donors, 81% were placed in the genetic ancestry cluster associated with self-reported Caucasian donors. The aim of the study was to test whether cataloging public T cell receptors could identify signatures of past pathogen exposure. The study profiled the T cell repertoires of hundreds of subjects by immunosequencing and related them to cytomegalovirus serostatus. Besides the first cohort of 500 to 700 subjects, a separate validation cohort made up of 90 to 150 different subjects was used. The study combined high-throughput TCR immunosequencing, statistical association of individual TCRs with disease status, and machine learning to predict cytomegalovirus infection status. A later analysis re-analyzed previously published TCR beta repertoires from approximately 700 donors and added high-resolution HLA genotyping to study TCR occurrence patterns. In the later analysis, no new phenotypic data were used to find candidate immune exposures; instead, reliance was placed on TCR beta sequences and their occurrence across donors. An earlier analysis of around 580 of the donors used high-throughput TCR beta sequencing to judge whether each TCR beta V gene segment behaved as functional or pseudogenic. Alongside the repertoire data, information on donor age, sex, ethnicity and CMV serostatus was compiled. A later genetic analysis used genome-wide SNP genotypes for about 65% of the roughly 670 donors, treating that subset as a discovery cohort. All discovery cohort repertoires had been generated using a single sequencing platform. HLA typing covered class I and class II loci at four-digit resolution. The number of donors typed differed by locus, with 629-630 for A, B, C, DRB1 and DQB1, over 500 for DQA1, about 610 for DPA1, and around 450 for DPB1. Because of strong linkage in the cohort, roughly five DR-DQ haplotypes were treated as single units for association and clustering. Across about 370 genotyped donors of the cohort, an average of 235,054 unique TCR beta nucleotide sequences per donor were sequenced, and 15% to 20% of those sequences were non-productive.

What the research found in general, with its limitations: The study listed 150 to 200 TCR beta chains as associated with cytomegalovirus. Some IMGT-functional V segments, including TRBV6-2 and TRBV6-3, could not be told apart with the 87-base-pair reads, so those segments were excluded. An association between a missense DCLRE1C variant and V-gene and J-gene trimming of TCR beta chains was found in a later genetic analysis and replicated in an independent cohort. Correlated functional status among segregating V segments might reflect linkage disequilibrium, but an unknown experimental factor could not be ruled out. In a later analysis, HLA-associated TCR beta chains showed more clonal expansion and lower generation probabilities than non-associated chains that were equally common. The authors suggested that the approach could potentially be generalized to other disease states and immunological phenotypes. At a false discovery rate of 0.05, a later analysis linked about 17,000 TCR beta sequences to specific HLA alleles. A group of highly shared sequence variants was considered likely to be a technical artifact of the sequencing pipeline. In vitro tests confirmed that a few of the cytomegalovirus-associated TCR beta chains recognize cytomegalovirus antigens. In an earlier analysis of some 550 of the donors, most TCR beta V segments were observed in productive rearrangements about 90% or about 30% of the time, broadly matching IMGT annotations. According to a later analysis, TCR association rates differed among HLA loci, with DRB1 alleles showing the most associated TCRs and HLA-C alleles showing the fewest. Cytomegalovirus status was reported to be diagnosed by the classifier with high specificity and sensitivity in both the original and validation cohorts. When HLA alleles, especially DR and DQ, strongly co-occurred, TCR associations were difficult to assign to individual alleles. Because counts were too low, seventeen rarely observed V segments, including chromosome 9 orphons, were left out of the earlier analysis of about 620 of the donors. Most TCR sequences were seen in very few donors, while some public TCRs were found in many individuals. A further reported finding was that TCR beta sequences accurately predicted the HLA-A and HLA-B alleles for most subjects in the first cohort. Because some donors lacked HLA typing at each locus, the association tests relied only on the typed subset. The cohort was sequenced for TCR beta chains only, and without alpha or paired-chain data the features that could be detected were limited. According to a later analysis, parvovirus B19, influenza, CMV and Epstein-Barr virus appeared linked to several top co-occurrence clusters. In a later genetic analysis, fewer N-insertions in productive TCRs were reported among donors in an Asian-associated ancestry cluster than the approximately 710-donor mean. The only immune exposure information available for the cohort was CMV serostatus. Roughly uniform sequencing depth across donors was assumed in presence/absence analyses, although this assumption may not hold. Most CMV-associated TCR beta chains appeared to be HLA-restricted in a later analysis, and the HLA associations seemed to be driven largely by CMV exposure.

The cohort comprised 710 or so healthy bone marrow donors. At the time of sampling, all cohort members were nominally healthy, though unrecorded immune exposures were likely present. The donor tested CMV seronegative and was one of the 352 seronegative cohort members. Each donor provided a peripheral blood sample, and peripheral blood mononuclear cells were used for TCR beta sequencing. Genomic DNA extraction from the blood cell samples was performed with the Qiagen DNeasy Blood Extraction Kit. Libraries were built with the immunoSEQ multiplex PCR assay. For the multiplex PCR, a mixture combining 60 forward primers for TCR Vbeta segments and 13 reverse primers for TCR Jbeta segments was used. The CDR3 region of rearranged TCR beta genes was amplified from genomic DNA with a multiplex PCR assay. The Illumina HiSeq System was used to sequence the amplified TCR beta libraries as 87-base-pair reads. In the paper's pipeline: In a later analysis, 80 million or so unique TCR beta chains were counted across the roughly 670 repertoires, and roughly 11 million of these chains were shared by at least two donors. A nearest-neighbor algorithm error-corrected the raw reads and collapsed the reads into unique sequences, merging closely related sequences to remove PCR and sequencing errors. Alignment of CDR3 sequences to IMGT reference sequences was used to assign V, D and J gene segments. For a sequence to be retained, at least a six-nucleotide match to both a V gene segment and a J gene segment was required. A rearrangement counted as productive if the CDR3 had no stop codons and remained in frame with V and J, and every other rearrangement counted as non-productive. CDR3 was defined according to IMGT convention as the region running from the second conserved V-encoded cysteine to the conserved J-encoded phenylalanine. Sequences without an unambiguous match to a single V gene segment were excluded from the earlier analysis of 500 to 700 of the donors. In an earlier analysis of a few hundred of the donors, V segments were called functional above 56.7% productive rearrangements and were called segregating when the between-donor standard deviation exceeded 5%. A statistical classification framework was built to diagnose cytomegalovirus status from the catalog of TCR beta chain sequences. V and J gene assignment, in a later analysis, came from comparing TCR nucleotide sequences with IMGT/GENE-DB human TR gene sequences. A later analysis assigned CDR3 sequences and most-parsimonious VDJ recombination scenarios with the TCRdist pipeline. In a later analysis, each TCR beta chain was defined by its CDR3 amino acid sequence together with its V-gene family, and reads lacking a unique V-gene family were excluded. A later analysis removed 500 to 600 highly shared, low-generation-probability nucleotide sequences to deal with suspected cross-contamination and a sequencing artifact. A later analysis calculated a clonal expansion index for each public chain from normalized within-repertoire ranks of inferred template counts. A later analysis computed generation probabilities with a VDJ recombination model fitted to out-of-frame rearrangements, and checked the results against IGoR. In a later analysis, TCR-TCR, TCR-HLA and TCR-CMV co-occurrence was scored with hypergeometric tests, and a repertoire-size bias correction was applied to TCR pairs. A later analysis estimated false discovery rates by permuting HLA or CMV assignments 20 times. In a later analysis, co-occurring TCRs were grouped using DBSCAN, with TCRdist sequence similarity added in when clustering inside HLA-allele-positive subsets. Repertoires with fewer than 30,000 or more than 120,000 public chains were left out of co-occurrence clustering, as were several repertoires with anomalous nucleotide sharing. In TCRdb, the immuneACCESS table is reduced to in-frame sequences with V and J assigned. These tables do not hold every clone; where another copy was compared, an unresolved V gene accounts for under half, and the others remain unexplained. V and J calls and clone size come straight from that table; D and trimming were deduced from the DNA. The sample profile shows around 140,000 clones; 80% of them were found once. About 5% of the sample rests with the top ten.

A word on this clone: Its antigen is not yet known. The sample holds no much larger clone one base away, and base qualities are not on file.

CDR1 and CDR2 were assigned from the germline V gene as SGHDT and YYEEEE. Germline trimming: 0 bases from V, 5 bases from J; junction bases outside gene matches: 8. The CDR3 goes from the cysteine to the phenylalanine over 16 residues. The sequence is cut down to CDR3 DNA, 48 bases in frame from base 1. This sequence originates from a man aged 40-49 years in good health and CMV-seronegative. Recombination linked TRBV5-6 to TRBJ2-1; 7 junctional bases match TRBD2. Sequenced sample: PBMCs. CDR3 region: CASSLASRGGNNEQFF. The bases read TGTGCCAGCAGCTTGGCCTCTCGCGGGGGAAACAATGAGCAGTTCTTC. The entire variable domain, with the stretches around the CDR3 drawn from the reference TRBV5-6 and TRBJ2-1 proteins, is DAGVTQSPTHLIKTRGQQVTLRCSPKSGHDTVSWYQQALGQGPQFIFQYYEEEERQRGNFPDRFSGHQFPNYSSELNVNALLLGDSALYLCASSLASRGGNNEQFFGPGTRLTVL.